This T cell receptor beta chain was documented in a study of cytomegalovirus exposure and HLA in healthy donors. General study points: Three of the chains that were CMV-associated were confirmed in vitro to be specific for CMV antigens.

Note on this clone: The antigen remains undetermined.

Assay: immunoSEQ multiplex PCR; the TCRdb copy retains only in-frame clones and omits some. The sample shows 55,000 to 65,000 clones, more than 90% of them seen only once. Germline V gene data show CDR1 as MNHEY and CDR2 as SMNVEV (reference sequence). The V end lost 5 bases, the J end lost 1 base, and 14 bases lay between the germline ends. CDR3 length: 15 amino acids. The clonotype was recovered from a man between 18 and 35 years old in good health and CMV-seronegative. The chain combines TRBV27 with TRBJ1-1; possibly TRBD1 for D (6 bases). Source material: PBMCs. The CDR3 DNA follows: TGTGCCAGCAGTCCGTCCCGGGACACGAACACTGAAGCTTTCTTT. Amino acids: CASSPSRDTNTEAFF.